These T cell receptor beta chains were read from a single sample in a study of T cell responses to AZD1222 COVID-19 vaccine. Profiled with immunoSEQ multiplex PCR; TCRdb holds only in-frame clones, not every one. The top ten clones hold around 1.5% of a sample with roughly 170,000 clones, approximately 94% of them seen once. Sequences were derived from peripheral blood, sampled 28 days after the second AZD1222 dose. These receptors were collected from an adult who received the AZD1222 COVID-19 vaccine. CDR3s include the opening cysteine and the closing phenylalanine or tryptophan. D genes are given only for firm matches. Clone size is shown for a subset of rows, as once, few, many or a class of expanded clone.

>TRBJ2-6|-|-|TRBV9
CASSKVSGANVLTF
TGTGCCAGCAGCAAAGTATCGGGGGCCAACGTCCTGACTTTC
>TRBJ2-7|-|-|TRBV6-1
CASTGQQNTYEQYF
TGTGCCAGCACCGGACAGCAAAACACCTACGAGCAGTACTTC
>TRBJ1-6|-|-|TRBV9
CASSVGPDGNSPLHF
TGTGCCAGCAGCGTAGGACCGGACGGAAATTCACCCCTCCACTTT
>TRBJ1-2|-|-|TRBV6-1
CASSEVFLGDYGYTF
TGTGCCAGCAGTGAAGTGTTCTTGGGCGACTATGGCTACACCTTC
>TRBJ2-1|-|-|TRBV28
CASSRHEDPSFAEQFF
TGTGCCAGCAGCCGCCACGAGGACCCGTCGTTTGCGGAGCAGTTCTTC
>TRBJ2-1|-|-|TRBV18
CASSPSGEQFF
TGTGCCAGCTCACCTTCCGGTGAGCAGTTCTTC
>TRBJ2-7|-|TRBD2|TRBV6-1
CASSEIGLAQTYEQYF
TGTGCCAGCAGTGAGATAGGACTAGCGCAAACCTACGAGCAGTACTTC
>TRBJ2-5|-|-|TRBV11-3
CASHGGTKSGTQYF
TGTGCCAGCCACGGAGGGACCAAGAGCGGGACCCAGTACTTC
>TRBJ1-1|-|TRBD1|TRBV5-1
CASNTGGATEAFF
TGCGCCAGCAACACAGGGGGGGCAACTGAAGCTTTCTTT
>TRBJ1-1|-|-|TRBV24-1
CATSDWSGTEAFF
TGTGCCACCAGTGATTGGTCAGGTACTGAAGCTTTCTTT
>TRBJ2-2|-|-|TRBV15
CATSRGGGNTGELFF
TGTGCCACCAGCAGAGGTGGGGGGAACACCGGGGAGCTGTTTTTT
>TRBJ1-1|-|-|TRBV6-1
CASSDRGQNTEAFF
TGTGCCAGCAGTGACAGGGGTCAGAACACTGAAGCTTTCTTT
>TRBJ1-2|-|TRBD1|TRBV5-1
CASSLWDRDYGYTF
TGCGCCAGCAGCTTGTGGGACAGGGACTATGGCTACACCTTC
>TRBJ1-6|-|-|TRBV11-2
CASSLGAVGQSPLHF
TGTGCCAGCAGCTTAGGGGCGGTGGGACAATCACCCCTCCACTTT
>TRBJ1-3|-|-|TRBV28
CASSQSENTIYF
TGTGCCAGCAGTCAAAGTGAAAACACCATATATTTT
>TRBJ1-3|-|-|TRBV29-1
CSVVGGSGNTIYF
TGCAGCGTTGTTGGGGGCTCTGGAAACACCATATATTTT
>TRBJ1-4|-|-|TRBV18
CASSLGRTTNEKLFF
TGTGCCAGCTCACTGGGACGGACAACTAATGAAAAACTGTTTTTT
>TRBJ2-5|-|TRBD2|TRBV5-1
CASSLSVAGGPAETQYF
TGCGCCAGCAGCTTGTCGGTAGCGGGAGGGCCGGCAGAGACCCAGTACTTC
>TRBJ1-1|-|-|TRBV5-6
CASSYWVFAEAFF
TGTGCCAGCAGCTACTGGGTGTTCGCTGAAGCTTTCTTT
>TRBJ2-3|-|TRBD2|TRBV10-3
CAIMEGGGLDTQYF
TGTGCCATCATGGAGGGCGGGGGACTAGATACGCAGTATTTT
>TRBJ2-6|-|TRBD1|TRBV28
CASSARGPGANVLTF
TGTGCCAGCAGTGCCAGGGGGCCTGGGGCCAACGTCCTGACTTTC
>TRBJ2-1|-|TRBD2|TRBV3-1/TRBV3-2
CASSQTGTSGRDEQFF
TGTGCCAGCAGCCAAACCGGGACTAGCGGGAGGGATGAGCAGTTCTTC
>TRBJ1-5|-|-|TRBV4-3
CASSQVNGQPQHF
TGCGCCAGCAGCCAAGTAAACGGGCAGCCCCAGCATTTT
>TRBJ2-3|-|-|TRBV6-5
CASSYSIGPDTQYF
TGTGCCAGCAGTTACTCGATCGGCCCAGATACGCAGTATTTT
>TRBJ2-1|-|-|TRBV12-3/TRBV12-4
CASSPRQDAEQFF
TGTGCCAGCAGTCCCCGACAGGACGCTGAGCAGTTCTTC
>TRBJ2-2|-|-|TRBV9
CASSVAWGNTGELFF
TGTGCCAGCAGCGTAGCCTGGGGGAACACCGGGGAGCTGTTTTTT
>TRBJ2-2|-|-|TRBV2
CASRTENTGELFF
TGTGCCAGCCGGACGGAGAACACCGGGGAGCTGTTTTTT
>TRBJ2-2|-|-|TRBV4-1
CASSPLPQDFNTGELFF
TGCGCCAGCAGCCCCCTGCCACAGGACTTTAACACCGGGGAGCTGTTTTTT
>TRBJ2-1|-|TRBD2|TRBV5-1
CASSLESGGAAEQFF
TGCGCCAGCAGCTTGGAAAGCGGGGGGGCCGCTGAGCAGTTCTTC
>TRBJ2-2|-|-|TRBV19
CASSIWGRSTGELFF
TGTGCCAGTAGTATTTGGGGCAGGAGCACCGGGGAGCTGTTTTTT
>TRBJ1-4|once|TRBD1|TRBV7-2
CASSPQGAREKLFF
TGTGCCAGCAGCCCGCAGGGGGCTCGTGAAAAACTGTTTTTT
>TRBJ2-7|-|TRBD1|TRBV5-1
CASRAGTEGYEQYF
TGCGCCAGCAGAGCCGGGACAGAGGGATACGAGCAGTACTTC
>TRBJ2-1|-|-|TRBV7-2
CASSLEWGGPNEQFF
TGTGCCAGCAGCTTAGAGTGGGGAGGACCCAATGAGCAGTTCTTC
>TRBJ2-5|-|-|TRBV7-9
CASSTSWRDSQETQYF
TGTGCCAGCAGCACTAGCTGGAGAGACAGTCAAGAGACCCAGTACTTC
>TRBJ1-2|-|-|TRBV28
CASSLEAGGGYTF
TGTGCCAGCAGTCTCGAGGCGGGGGGTGGCTACACCTTC
>TRBJ2-2|-|-|TRBV11-3
CASSLTGVTGELFF
TGTGCCAGCAGCTTAACGGGAGTTACCGGGGAGCTGTTTTTT
>TRBJ1-2|-|-|TRBV11-2
CASSSYRDADGYTF
TGTGCCAGCAGCTCTTACCGGGACGCCGATGGCTACACCTTC
>TRBJ2-1|-|-|TRBV12-1
CAGGQVPQSSNEQFF
TGTGCCGGGGGACAGGTCCCCCAAAGCTCCAATGAGCAGTTCTTC
>TRBJ2-3|-|-|TRBV6-2/TRBV6-3
CASSYSTGPDTQYF
TGTGCCAGCAGTTACTCAACAGGCCCAGATACGCAGTATTTT
>TRBJ2-5|-|-|TRBV11-2
CASSLGGQSQETQYF
TGTGCCAGCAGCTTAGGTGGACAGAGCCAAGAGACCCAGTACTTC
>TRBJ2-7|-|-|TRBV4-1
CASSYTGDSYEQYF
TGCGCCAGCAGCTACACTGGGGACTCCTACGAGCAGTACTTC
>TRBJ2-5|-|-|TRBV15
CATSVGHPGGETQYF
TGTGCCACCAGCGTGGGACACCCTGGAGGGGAGACCCAGTACTTC
>TRBJ1-3|-|-|TRBV6-5
CASSYGTSKGNTIYF
TGTGCCAGCAGTTACGGGACATCGAAAGGAAACACCATATATTTT
>TRBJ1-3|once|TRBD1|TRBV6-5
CASRRDRDTGNTIYF
TGTGCCAGCAGGCGAGACAGGGATACTGGAAACACCATATATTTT
>TRBJ2-1|-|-|TRBV19
CASSPDLTGSYNEQFF
TGTGCCAGTAGTCCCGATCTAACTGGGAGTTACAATGAGCAGTTCTTC
>TRBJ1-6|-|-|TRBV29-1
CSDTTGPSNSPLHF
TGCAGCGACACGACGGGTCCTAGTAATTCACCCCTCCACTTT
>TRBJ1-2|-|-|TRBV4-3
CASSQAGGGGGYTF
TGCGCCAGCAGCCAAGCTGGTGGGGGCGGTGGCTACACCTTC
>TRBJ1-2|-|-|TRBV9
CASSAPGPSPTF
TGTGCCAGCAGCGCGCCCGGGCCTTCCCCCACCTTC
>TRBJ2-5|-|-|TRBV7-9
CASSFVRGMGRQETQYF
TGTGCCAGCAGCTTCGTACGGGGGATGGGGCGGCAAGAGACCCAGTACTTC
>TRBJ2-3|-|-|TRBV18
CASSRGQGSTDTQYF
TGTGCCAGCTCCCGGGGGCAGGGTAGCACAGATACGCAGTATTTT
>TRBJ1-3|-|-|TRBV19
CASSMGSAGNTIYF
TGTGCCAGTAGTATGGGCTCCGCTGGAAACACCATATATTTT
>TRBJ1-6|-|TRBD1|TRBV5-6
CASSLEGQYNSPLHF
TGTGCCAGCAGCTTGGAGGGACAGTATAATTCACCCCTCCACTTT
>TRBJ2-2|-|-|TRBV7-9
CASRDEGMAGELFF
TGTGCCAGCAGAGATGAGGGTATGGCCGGGGAGCTGTTTTTT